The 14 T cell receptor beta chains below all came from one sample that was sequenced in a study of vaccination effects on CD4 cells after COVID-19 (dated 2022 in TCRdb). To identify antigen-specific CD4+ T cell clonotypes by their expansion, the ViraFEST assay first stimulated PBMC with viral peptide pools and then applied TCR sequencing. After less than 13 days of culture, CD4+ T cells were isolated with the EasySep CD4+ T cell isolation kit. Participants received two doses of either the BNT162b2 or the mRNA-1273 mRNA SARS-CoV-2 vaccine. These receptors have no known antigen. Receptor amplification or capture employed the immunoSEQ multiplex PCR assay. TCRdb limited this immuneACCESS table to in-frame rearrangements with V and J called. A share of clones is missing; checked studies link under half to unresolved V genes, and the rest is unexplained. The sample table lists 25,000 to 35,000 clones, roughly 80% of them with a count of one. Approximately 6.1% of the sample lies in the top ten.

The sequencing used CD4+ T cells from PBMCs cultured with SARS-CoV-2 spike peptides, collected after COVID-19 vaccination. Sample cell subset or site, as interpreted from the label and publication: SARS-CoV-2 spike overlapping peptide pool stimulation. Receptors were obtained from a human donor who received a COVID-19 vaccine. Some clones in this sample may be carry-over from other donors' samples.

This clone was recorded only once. The CDR3 region is CASSTGQGSEKLFF. The CDR3 DNA is TGTGCCAGTAGTACGGGACAGGGAAGTGAAAAACTGTTTTTT. The chain joins TRBV19 to TRBJ1-4, with 9 bases that match TRBD1. The CDR3 has 14 amino acids. Germline CDR1 is LNHDA and CDR2 is SQIVND (reference sequence). V gave up 4 bases and J gave up 7 bases; unmatched junction bases: 4. Full variable domain (rest looked up from reference TRBV19 and TRBJ1-4): DGGITQSPKYLFRKEGQNVTLSCEQNLNHDAMYWYRQDPGQGLRLIYYSQIVNDFQKGDIAEGYSVSREKKESFPLTVTSAQKNPTAFYLCASSTGQGSEKLFFGSGTQLSVL.

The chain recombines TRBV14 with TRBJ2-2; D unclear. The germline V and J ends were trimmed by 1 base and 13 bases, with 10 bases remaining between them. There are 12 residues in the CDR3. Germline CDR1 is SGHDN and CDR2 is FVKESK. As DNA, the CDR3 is TGTGCCAGCAGCCAAGTGGAAGGGTGGCTGTTTTTT. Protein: CASSQVEGWLFF.

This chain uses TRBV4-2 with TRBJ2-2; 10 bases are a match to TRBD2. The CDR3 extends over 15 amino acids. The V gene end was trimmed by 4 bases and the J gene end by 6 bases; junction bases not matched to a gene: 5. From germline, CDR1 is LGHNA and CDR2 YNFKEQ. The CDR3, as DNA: TGTGCCAGCAGCCCAAAGCGGGGGGGCCCCGGGGAGCTGTTTTTT. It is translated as CASSPKRGGPGELFF.

The DNA for the CDR3 is TGCGCCAGCAGCCAAGATCATATAACTAGCACAGATACGCAGTATTTT. As protein: CASSQDHITSTDTQYF. V usage is TRBV4-1 and J usage is TRBJ2-3, with D unclear. Deletions cut 0 bases from V and 0 bases from J, with 10 bases between. Per germline, CDR1 MGHRA and CDR2 YSYEKL. The CDR3 is made up of 16 amino acids.

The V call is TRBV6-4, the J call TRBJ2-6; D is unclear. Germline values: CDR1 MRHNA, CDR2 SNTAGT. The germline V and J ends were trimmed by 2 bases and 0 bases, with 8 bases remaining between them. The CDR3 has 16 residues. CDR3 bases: TGTGCCAGCAGTGACCACCTCCGCTCTGGGGCCAACGTCCTGACTTTC. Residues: CASSDHLRSGANVLTF.

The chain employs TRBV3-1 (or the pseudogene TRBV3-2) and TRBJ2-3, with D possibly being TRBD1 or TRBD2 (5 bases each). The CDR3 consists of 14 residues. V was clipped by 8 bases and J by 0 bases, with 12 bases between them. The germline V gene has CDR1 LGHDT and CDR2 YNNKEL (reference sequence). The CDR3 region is CASVQGVSTDTQYF. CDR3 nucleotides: TGTGCCAGCGTTCAGGGAGTTAGCACAGATACGCAGTATTTT.

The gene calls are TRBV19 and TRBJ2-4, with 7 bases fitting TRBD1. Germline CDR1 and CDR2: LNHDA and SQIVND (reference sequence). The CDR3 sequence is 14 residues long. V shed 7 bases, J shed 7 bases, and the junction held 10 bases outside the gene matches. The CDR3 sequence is CASNNDRVDNIQYF. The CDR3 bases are TGTGCCAGTAACAACGACAGGGTCGATAACATTCAGTACTTC. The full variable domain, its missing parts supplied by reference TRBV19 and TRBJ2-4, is DGGITQSPKYLFRKEGQNVTLSCEQNLNHDAMYWYRQDPGQGLRLIYYSQIVNDFQKGDIAEGYSVSREKKESFPLTVTSAQKNPTAFYLCASNNDRVDNIQYFGAGTRLSVL.

The CDR3 bases are TGTGCCAGCAGCCCTCTACAGGGGGCGGGGAACACTGAAGCTTTCTTT. It specifies CASSPLQGAGNTEAFF. The V call is TRBV6-2 or TRBV6-3, the J call TRBJ1-1; 9 bases fit TRBD1. CDR1 is MNHEY, CDR2 SVGEGT, per germline. The CDR3 length is 16 residues. The J segment lost 1 base and the V segment lost 6 bases, leaving 9 bases of the junction unmatched.

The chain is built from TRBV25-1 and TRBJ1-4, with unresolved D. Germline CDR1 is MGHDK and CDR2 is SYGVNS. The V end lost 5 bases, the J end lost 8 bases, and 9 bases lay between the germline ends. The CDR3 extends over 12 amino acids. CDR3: CASSHSVEKLFF. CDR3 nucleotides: TGTGCCAGCAGTCATTCGGTGGAAAAACTGTTTTTT.

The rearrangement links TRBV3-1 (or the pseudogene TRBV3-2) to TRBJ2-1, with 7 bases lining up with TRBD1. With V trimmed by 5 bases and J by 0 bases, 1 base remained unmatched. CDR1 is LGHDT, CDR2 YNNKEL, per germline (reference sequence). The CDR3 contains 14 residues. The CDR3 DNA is TGTGCCAGCAGCTACAGGGGCTCCTACAATGAGCAGTTCTTC. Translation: CASSYRGSYNEQFF.

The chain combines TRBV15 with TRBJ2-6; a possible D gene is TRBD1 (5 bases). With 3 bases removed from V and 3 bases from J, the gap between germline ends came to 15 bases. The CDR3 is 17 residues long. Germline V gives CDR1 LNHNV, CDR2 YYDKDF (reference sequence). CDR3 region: CATSSQVGVYGANVLTF. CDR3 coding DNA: TGTGCCACCAGCAGCCAGGTAGGGGTTTATGGGGCCAACGTCCTGACTTTC.

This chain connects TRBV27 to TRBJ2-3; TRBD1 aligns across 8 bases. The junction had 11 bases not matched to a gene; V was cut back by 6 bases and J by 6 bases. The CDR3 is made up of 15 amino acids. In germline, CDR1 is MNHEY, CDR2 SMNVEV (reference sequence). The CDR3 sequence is CASSPGGRHPDTQYF. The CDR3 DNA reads TGTGCCAGCAGCCCAGGGGGCCGCCATCCGGATACGCAGTATTTT.

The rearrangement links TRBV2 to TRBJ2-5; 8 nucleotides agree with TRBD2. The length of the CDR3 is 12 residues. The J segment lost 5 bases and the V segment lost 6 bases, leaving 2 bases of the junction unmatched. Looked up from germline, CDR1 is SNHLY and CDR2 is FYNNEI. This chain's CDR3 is CASSPGGETQYF. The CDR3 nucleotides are TGTGCCAGCAGCCCGGGGGGGGAGACCCAGTACTTC.

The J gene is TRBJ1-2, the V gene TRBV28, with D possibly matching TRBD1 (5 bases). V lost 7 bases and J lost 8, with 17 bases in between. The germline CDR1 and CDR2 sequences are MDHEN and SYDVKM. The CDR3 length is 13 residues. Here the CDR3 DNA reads TGTGCCAGCAAACGGACAACACCCCGGGGCTACACCTTC. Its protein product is CASKRTTPRGYTF.